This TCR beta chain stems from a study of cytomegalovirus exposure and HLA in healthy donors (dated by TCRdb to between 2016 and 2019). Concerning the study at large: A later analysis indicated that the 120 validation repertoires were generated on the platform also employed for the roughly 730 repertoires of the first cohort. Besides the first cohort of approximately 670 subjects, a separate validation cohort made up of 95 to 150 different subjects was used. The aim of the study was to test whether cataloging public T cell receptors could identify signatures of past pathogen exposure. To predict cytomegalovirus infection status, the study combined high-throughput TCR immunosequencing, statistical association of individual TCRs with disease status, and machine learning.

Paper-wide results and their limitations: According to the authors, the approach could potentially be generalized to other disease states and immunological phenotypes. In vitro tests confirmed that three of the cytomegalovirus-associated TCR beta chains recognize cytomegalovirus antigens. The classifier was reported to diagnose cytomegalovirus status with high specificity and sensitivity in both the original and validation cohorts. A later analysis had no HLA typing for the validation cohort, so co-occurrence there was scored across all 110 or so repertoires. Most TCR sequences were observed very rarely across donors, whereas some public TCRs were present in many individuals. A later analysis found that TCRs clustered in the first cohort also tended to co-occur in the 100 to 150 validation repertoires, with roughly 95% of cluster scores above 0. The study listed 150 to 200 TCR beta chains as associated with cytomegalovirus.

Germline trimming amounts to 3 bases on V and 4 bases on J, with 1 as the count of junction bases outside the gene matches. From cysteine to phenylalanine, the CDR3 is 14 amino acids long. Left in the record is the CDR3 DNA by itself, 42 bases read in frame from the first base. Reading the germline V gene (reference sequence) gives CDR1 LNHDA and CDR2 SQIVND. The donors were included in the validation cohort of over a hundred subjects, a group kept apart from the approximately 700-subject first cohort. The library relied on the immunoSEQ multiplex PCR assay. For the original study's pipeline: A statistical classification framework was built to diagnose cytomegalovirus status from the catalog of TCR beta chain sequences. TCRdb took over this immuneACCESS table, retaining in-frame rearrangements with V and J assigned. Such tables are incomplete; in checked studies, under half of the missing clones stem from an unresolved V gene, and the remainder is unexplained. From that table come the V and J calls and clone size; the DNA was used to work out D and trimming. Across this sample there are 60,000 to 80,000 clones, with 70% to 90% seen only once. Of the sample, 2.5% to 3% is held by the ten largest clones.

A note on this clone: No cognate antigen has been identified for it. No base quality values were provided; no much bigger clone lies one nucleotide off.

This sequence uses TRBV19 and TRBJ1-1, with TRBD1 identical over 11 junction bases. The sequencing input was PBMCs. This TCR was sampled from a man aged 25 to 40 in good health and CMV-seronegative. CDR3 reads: CASSIGTGGTEAFF. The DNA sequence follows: TGTGCCAGTAGTATTGGGACAGGGGGCACTGAAGCTTTCTTT.